These T cell receptor beta chains were read from a single sample in a study of cytomegalovirus exposure and HLA in healthy donors. The table came from immunoSEQ multiplex PCR; TCRdb's copy has only in-frame clones and leaves some out. The sample carries 300,000 to 450,000 clones, about nine tenths recorded once. Input material: PBMCs. Receptors originate from a woman aged 18-29 years in good health and CMV-seronegative. The CDR3 runs from the conserved cysteine through the conserved F or W. The order of the fields is CDR3 length, V gene, D gene, J gene, clone size, CDR3 protein, CDR3 DNA. D genes are given only for firm matches. Clone size is shown for a subset of rows, as once, few, many or a class of expanded clone.

>16|TRBV23-1|NA|TRBJ2-7|NA
CASSHDWRATHYEQYF
TGCGCCAGCAGTCATGATTGGCGGGCAACCCACTACGAGCAGTACTTC
>13|TRBV4-1|NA|TRBJ2-5|once
CASSLGTQETQYF
TGCGCCAGCAGCCTGGGGACTCAAGAGACCCAGTACTTC
>15|TRBV19|TRBD1|TRBJ2-3|NA
CASSRGTGMADTQYF
TGTGCCAGTAGTCGGGGGACAGGGATGGCAGATACGCAGTATTTT
>15|TRBV7-9|NA|TRBJ1-2|NA
CASSPGTATYYGYTF
TGTGCCAGCAGCCCGGGGACTGCAACTTACTATGGCTACACCTTC
>13|TRBV25-1|NA|TRBJ1-1|NA
CASTLGGNTEAFF
TGTGCCAGCACACTCGGGGGAAACACTGAAGCTTTCTTT
>14|TRBV19|TRBD2|TRBJ2-7|NA
CASRPSGRSYEQYF
TGTGCCAGTAGGCCTAGCGGGCGTTCCTACGAGCAGTACTTC
>14|TRBV11-3|TRBD2|TRBJ2-7|NA
CASSSPGGGGEQYF
TGTGCCAGCAGCTCCCCGGGGGGTGGCGGCGAGCAGTACTTC
>15|TRBV28|TRBD1|TRBJ2-1|NA
CASSFGQGFYNEQFF
TGTGCCAGCAGTTTCGGACAGGGTTTCTACAATGAGCAGTTCTTC
>15|TRBV2|NA|TRBJ2-3|NA
CASKRRGPTTDTQYF
TGTGCCAGCAAGAGGAGGGGGCCCACCACAGATACGCAGTATTTT
>13|TRBV27|NA|TRBJ1-1|once
CASSLLGGPEAFF
TGTGCCAGCAGTTTACTAGGGGGTCCTGAAGCTTTCTTT
>14|TRBV6-1|NA|TRBJ2-7|NA
CATRPGNTPYEQYF
TGTGCCACGCGACCGGGAAACACCCCCTACGAGCAGTACTTC
>14|TRBV27|NA|TRBJ1-3|NA
CASSLFLGSNTIYF
TGTGCCAGCAGTTTATTTCTAGGCTCGAACACCATATATTTT
>15|TRBV13|NA|TRBJ1-3|NA
CASSLQGLSGNTIYF
TGTGCCAGCAGCTTACAGGGCCTCTCTGGAAACACCATATATTTT
>18|TRBV27|NA|TRBJ1-5|NA
CASSPLHPLGASNQPQHF
TGTGCCAGCAGTCCGTTACACCCGTTGGGGGCGAGCAATCAGCCCCAGCATTTT
>14|TRBV27|TRBD1|TRBJ1-4|NA
CASSFGGGRAELFF
TGTGCCAGCAGTTTCGGAGGGGGCCGGGCGGAACTGTTTTTT
>13|TRBV5-6|TRBD1|TRBJ1-1|NA
CASSTNRGREAFF
TGTGCCAGCAGCACCAACAGGGGCCGGGAAGCTTTCTTT
>16|TRBV9|TRBD1|TRBJ2-2|NA
CASSGWTGRDTGELFF
TGTGCCAGCAGCGGGTGGACAGGGCGGGACACCGGGGAGCTGTTTTTT
>12|TRBV2|NA|TRBJ1-6|NA
CASRAALGPLHF
TGTGCCAGCAGGGCGGCTTTAGGACCCCTCCACTTT
>15|TRBV5-6|NA|TRBJ2-2|NA
CASSGRGSNTGELFF
TGTGCCAGCAGCGGGCGGGGCTCGAACACCGGGGAGCTGTTTTTT
>14|TRBV18|TRBD2|TRBJ2-7|NA
CASSPPGLNHEQYF
TGTGCCAGCTCACCGCCGGGACTAAACCACGAGCAGTACTTC
>16|TRBV5-6|NA|TRBJ2-5|NA
CASSLGSGIYQETQYF
TGTGCCAGCAGCTTGGGGTCCGGGATCTACCAAGAGACCCAGTACTTC
>16|TRBV6-4|TRBD2|TRBJ2-2|NA
CASPTSGGSGTGELFF
TGTGCCAGCCCGACTAGCGGGGGGTCAGGCACCGGGGAGCTGTTTTTT
>16|TRBV7-6|NA|TRBJ2-7|NA
CASSSTPGDSSYEQYF
TGTGCCAGCAGCTCAACCCCGGGGGATAGCTCCTACGAGCAGTACTTC
>15|TRBV27|NA|TRBJ1-2|once
CASSPQTGVNYGYTF
TGTGCCAGCAGTCCCCAGACAGGAGTGAACTATGGCTACACCTTC
>19|TRBV12-5|TRBD2|TRBJ2-1|NA
CASGSRIPGLALGINEQFF
TGTGCTAGTGGTTCTCGAATACCCGGACTAGCCCTGGGGATCAATGAGCAGTTCTTC
>13|TRBV5-1|NA|TRBJ2-1|NA
CASSLEGDNEQFF
TGCGCCAGCAGCTTGGAAGGGGACAATGAGCAGTTCTTC
>16|TRBV27|TRBD1|TRBJ1-5|NA
CASSPVTGGSNQPQHF
TGTGCCAGCAGTCCAGTGACAGGGGGTTCCAATCAGCCCCAGCATTTT
>16|TRBV18|NA|TRBJ1-5|NA
CASSAFADTSNQPQHF
TGTGCCAGCTCAGCCTTTGCGGACACTAGCAATCAGCCCCAGCATTTT
>15|TRBV7-6|NA|TRBJ2-3|NA
CASSLGMAGGNTQYF
TGTGCCAGCAGCTTAGGGATGGCAGGAGGCAATACGCAGTATTTT
>13|TRBV5-1|NA|TRBJ1-4|NA
CASSLDINEKLFF
TGCGCCAGCAGCTTGGACATCAACGAAAAACTGTTTTTT
>17|TRBV5-6|NA|TRBJ2-5|NA
CASSFFLAGYFRKTQYF
TGTGCCAGCAGCTTTTTTTTGGCAGGCTATTTCAGAAAGACCCAGTACTTC
>11|TRBV20-1|TRBD2|TRBJ2-1|once
CRGDGRATEFF
TGCAGGGGGGACGGGAGGGCCACGGAGTTCTTC
>15|TRBV9|NA|TRBJ2-5|NA
CASSPRGDSGETQYF
TGTGCCAGCAGCCCGAGAGGGGACTCGGGCGAGACCCAGTACTTC
>16|TRBV5-4|TRBD2|TRBJ2-7|NA
CASSSGLAGDSYEQYF
TGTGCCAGCAGCTCCGGACTAGCGGGAGATTCCTACGAGCAGTACTTC
>15|TRBV6-5|TRBD2|TRBJ2-1|NA
CASSPLPGLESEQFF
TGTGCCAGCAGCCCCCTTCCGGGACTAGAGAGTGAGCAGTTCTTC
>14|TRBV19|NA|TRBJ1-2|once
CASSMDRANYGYTF
TGTGCCAGTAGTATGGACAGAGCTAACTATGGCTACACCTTC
>15|TRBV2|TRBD1|TRBJ1-2|NA
CATRQGISPGGGYTF
TGTGCCACCCGACAGGGGATTTCCCCTGGTGGTGGCTACACCTTC
>16|TRBV7-9|NA|TRBJ2-7|NA
CASSPPDSPFGAEQYF
TGTGCCAGCAGCCCCCCTGACAGCCCCTTTGGGGCCGAGCAGTACTTC
>14|TRBV7-9|NA|TRBJ2-5|few
CASSFSTYQETQYF
TGTGCCAGCAGCTTTTCTACCTACCAAGAGACCCAGTACTTC
>15|TRBV6-5|TRBD1|TRBJ1-2|few
CASSSPRQGSYGYTF
TGTGCCAGCAGTTCCCCCCGACAGGGGAGCTATGGCTACACCTTC
>16|TRBV2|TRBD1|TRBJ1-5|once
CASSEAATGVNQPQHF
TGTGCCAGCAGTGAAGCTGCGACAGGGGTCAATCAGCCCCAGCATTTT
>16|TRBV28|TRBD1|TRBJ1-2|NA
CASSLPAGTGPGGYTF
TGTGCCAGCAGTCTTCCCGCCGGGACAGGCCCCGGGGGCTACACCTTC
>15|TRBV7-3|TRBD2|TRBJ2-1|NA
CASSQPGTSGNEQFF
TGTGCCAGCAGCCAACCCGGGACTAGCGGGAATGAGCAGTTCTTC
>14|TRBV5-1|NA|TRBJ1-1|NA
CASSSRGVQGEAFF
TGCGCCAGCAGCTCGCGGGGGGTGCAAGGTGAAGCTTTCTTT
>16|TRBV6-5|NA|TRBJ1-1|NA
CASSYSSAGMHTEAFF
TGTGCCAGCAGTTACTCTTCGGCAGGGATGCACACTGAAGCTTTCTTT
>13|TRBV27|TRBD1|TRBJ2-7|NA
CASGQGRSYEQYF
TGTGCCAGCGGACAGGGTAGGTCCTACGAGCAGTACTTC
>16|TRBV11-3|NA|TRBJ2-1|NA
CASSLEGGVGNNEQFF
TGTGCCAGCAGCTTAGAGGGGGGAGTAGGCAATAATGAGCAGTTCTTC
>13|TRBV2|NA|TRBJ2-3|NA
CASRTDWADTQYF
TGTGCCAGCAGGACAGACTGGGCAGATACGCAGTATTTT
>16|TRBV4-2|TRBD2|TRBJ2-2|NA
CASSLLLAGGHGELFF
TGTGCCAGCAGCCTTCTACTAGCGGGGGGGCACGGGGAGCTGTTTTTT
>13|TRBV2|TRBD1|TRBJ2-1|NA
CASSRKGANEQFF
TGTGCCAGCAGTAGAAAGGGGGCAAATGAGCAGTTCTTC
>15|TRBV30|NA|TRBJ2-7|many
CAWSVGSGEWYEQYF
TGTGCCTGGAGTGTGGGGTCAGGGGAATGGTACGAGCAGTACTTC